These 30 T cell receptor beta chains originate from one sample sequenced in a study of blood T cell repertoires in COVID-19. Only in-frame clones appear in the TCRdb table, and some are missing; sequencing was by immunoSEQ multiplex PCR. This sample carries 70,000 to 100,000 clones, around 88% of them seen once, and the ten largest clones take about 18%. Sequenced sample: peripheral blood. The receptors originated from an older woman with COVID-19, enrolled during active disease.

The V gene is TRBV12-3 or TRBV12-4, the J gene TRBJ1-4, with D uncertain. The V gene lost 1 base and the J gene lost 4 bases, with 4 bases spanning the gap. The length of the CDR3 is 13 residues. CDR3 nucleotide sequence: TGTGCCAGCAGTTTAGGTTATAATGAAAAACTGTTTTTT. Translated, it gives CASSLGYNEKLFF.

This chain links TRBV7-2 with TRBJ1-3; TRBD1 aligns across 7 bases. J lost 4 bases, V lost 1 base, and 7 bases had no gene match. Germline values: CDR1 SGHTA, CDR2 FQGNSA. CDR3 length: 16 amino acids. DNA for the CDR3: TGTGCCAGCAGCTTAGGTGGGGGCAGGGGGGGAAACACCATATATTTT. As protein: CASSLGGGRGGNTIYF.

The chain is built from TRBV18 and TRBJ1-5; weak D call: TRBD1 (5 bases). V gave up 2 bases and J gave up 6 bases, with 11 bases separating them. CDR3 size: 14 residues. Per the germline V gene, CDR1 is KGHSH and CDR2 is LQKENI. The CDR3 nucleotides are TGTGCCAGCTCACCAGGGGCTTTGAGTCAGCCCCAGCATTTT. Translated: CASSPGALSQPQHF.

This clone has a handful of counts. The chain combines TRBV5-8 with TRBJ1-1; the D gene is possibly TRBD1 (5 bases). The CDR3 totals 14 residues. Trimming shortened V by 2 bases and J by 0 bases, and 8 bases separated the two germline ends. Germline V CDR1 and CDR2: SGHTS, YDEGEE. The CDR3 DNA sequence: TGTGCCAGCAGCTTAGGGGCGTTGAACACTGAAGCTTTCTTT. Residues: CASSLGALNTEAFF.

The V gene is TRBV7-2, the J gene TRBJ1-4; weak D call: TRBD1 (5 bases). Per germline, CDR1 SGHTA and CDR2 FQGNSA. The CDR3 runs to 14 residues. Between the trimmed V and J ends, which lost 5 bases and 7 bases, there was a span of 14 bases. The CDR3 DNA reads TGTGCCAGCAGCCCGGCAGGGCGATCTGAAAAACTGTTTTTT. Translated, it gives CASSPAGRSEKLFF.

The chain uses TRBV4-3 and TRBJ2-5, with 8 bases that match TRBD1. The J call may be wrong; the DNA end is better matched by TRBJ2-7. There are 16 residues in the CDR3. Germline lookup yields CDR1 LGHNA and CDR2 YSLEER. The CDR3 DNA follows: TGCGCCAGCAGCCAGGCGAGGACAGGGCCTTCCTACGAGCAGTACTTC. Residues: CASSQARTGPSYEQYF.

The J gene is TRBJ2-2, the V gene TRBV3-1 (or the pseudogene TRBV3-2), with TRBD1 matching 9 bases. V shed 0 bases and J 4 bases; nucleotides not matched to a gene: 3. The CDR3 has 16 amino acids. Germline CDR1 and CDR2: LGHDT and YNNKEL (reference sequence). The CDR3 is CASSQDGTGFTGELFF. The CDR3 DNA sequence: TGTGCCAGCAGCCAAGATGGGACAGGGTTCACCGGGGAGCTGTTTTTT.

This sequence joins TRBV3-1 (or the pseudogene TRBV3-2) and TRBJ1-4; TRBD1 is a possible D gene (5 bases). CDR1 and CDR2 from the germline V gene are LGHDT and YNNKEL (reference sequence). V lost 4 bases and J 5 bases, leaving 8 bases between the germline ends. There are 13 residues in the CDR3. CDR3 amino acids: CASSPRQNEKLFF. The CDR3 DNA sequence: TGTGCCAGCAGCCCCCGACAGAATGAAAAACTGTTTTTT.

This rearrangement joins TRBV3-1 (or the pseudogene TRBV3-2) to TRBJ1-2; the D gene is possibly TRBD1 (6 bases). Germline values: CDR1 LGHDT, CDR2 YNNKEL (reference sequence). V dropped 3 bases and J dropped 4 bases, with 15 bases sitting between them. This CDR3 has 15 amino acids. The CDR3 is CASSHHRDVAYGYTF. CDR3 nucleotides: TGTGCCAGCAGCCACCACAGGGACGTAGCCTATGGCTACACCTTC.

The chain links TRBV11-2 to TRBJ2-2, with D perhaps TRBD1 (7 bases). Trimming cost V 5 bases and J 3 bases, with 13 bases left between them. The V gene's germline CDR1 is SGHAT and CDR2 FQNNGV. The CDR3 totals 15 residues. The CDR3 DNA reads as TGTGCCAGCAGCCCCCGCAGGGGGGACACCGGGGAGCTGTTTTTT. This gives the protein CASSPRRGDTGELFF.

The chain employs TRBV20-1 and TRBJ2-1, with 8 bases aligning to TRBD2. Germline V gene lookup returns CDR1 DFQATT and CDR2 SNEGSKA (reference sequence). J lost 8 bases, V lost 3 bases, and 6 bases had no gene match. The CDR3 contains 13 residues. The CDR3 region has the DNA TGCAGTGCTAGTTTACCGGGGGGGTATGAGCAGTTCTTC. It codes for CSASLPGGYEQFF.

In DNA form, the CDR3 reads TGTGCCAGCAGGGCTCGACAGGGGGCGCGGGCTGAAGCTTTCTTT. Translated: CASRARQGARAEAFF. This chain joins TRBV6-5 and TRBJ1-1; TRBD1 aligns across 10 bases. V lost 6 bases and J lost 6; bases outside the gene matches: 10. The CDR3 length is 15 residues. The germline CDR1 and CDR2 sequences are MNHEY and SVGAGI.

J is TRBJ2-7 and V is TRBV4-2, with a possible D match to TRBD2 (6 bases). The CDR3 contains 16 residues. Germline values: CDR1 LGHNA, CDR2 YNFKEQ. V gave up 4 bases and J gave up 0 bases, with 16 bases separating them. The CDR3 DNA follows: TGTGCCAGCAGCCCTACTCAGACGGGGGTCTCCTACGAGCAGTACTTC. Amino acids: CASSPTQTGVSYEQYF.

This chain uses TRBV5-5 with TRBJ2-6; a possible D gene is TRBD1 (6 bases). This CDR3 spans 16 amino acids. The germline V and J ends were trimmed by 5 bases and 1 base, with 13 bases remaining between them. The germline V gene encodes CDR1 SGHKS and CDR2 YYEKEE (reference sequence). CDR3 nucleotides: TGTGCCAGCAGGCGTGCTCAGGGGTCTGGGGCCAACGTCCTGACTTTC. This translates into CASRRAQGSGANVLTF.

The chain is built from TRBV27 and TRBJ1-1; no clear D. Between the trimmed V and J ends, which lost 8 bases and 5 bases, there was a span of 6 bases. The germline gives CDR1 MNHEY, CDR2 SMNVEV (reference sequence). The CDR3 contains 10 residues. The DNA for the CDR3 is TGTGCCAGCCTAAGAACTGAAGCTTTCTTT. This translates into CASLRTEAFF.

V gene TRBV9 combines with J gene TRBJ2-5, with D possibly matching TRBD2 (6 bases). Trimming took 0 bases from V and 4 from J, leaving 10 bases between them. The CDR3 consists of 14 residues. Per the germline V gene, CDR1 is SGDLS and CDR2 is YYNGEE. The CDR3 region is CASSVDTSTETQYF. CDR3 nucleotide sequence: TGTGCCAGCAGCGTAGATACTAGCACAGAGACCCAGTACTTC.

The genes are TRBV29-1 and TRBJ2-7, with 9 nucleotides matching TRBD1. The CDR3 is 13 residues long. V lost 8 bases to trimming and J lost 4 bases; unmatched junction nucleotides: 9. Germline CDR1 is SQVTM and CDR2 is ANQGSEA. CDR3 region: CSILRGTGYEQYF. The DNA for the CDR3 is TGCAGCATCCTCCGTGGGACAGGGTACGAGCAGTACTTC.

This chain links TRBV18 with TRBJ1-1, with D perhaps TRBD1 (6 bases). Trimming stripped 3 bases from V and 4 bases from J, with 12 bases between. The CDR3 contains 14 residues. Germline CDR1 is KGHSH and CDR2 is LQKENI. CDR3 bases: TGTGCCAGCTCACCTACTACAGGGCGCACTGAAGCTTTCTTT. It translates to CASSPTTGRTEAFF.

In DNA form, the CDR3 reads TGCGCCAGCAGCCAAGAAGCACCACAGGGAGGGTCACCCCTCCACTTT. Residues: CASSQEAPQGGSPLHF. V is TRBV4-3 and J is TRBJ1-6, with TRBD1 as a possible D gene (6 bases). CDR3 length: 16 amino acids. Trimming took 0 bases from V and 10 from J, leaving 16 bases between them. The V gene's germline CDR1 is LGHNA and CDR2 YSLEER.

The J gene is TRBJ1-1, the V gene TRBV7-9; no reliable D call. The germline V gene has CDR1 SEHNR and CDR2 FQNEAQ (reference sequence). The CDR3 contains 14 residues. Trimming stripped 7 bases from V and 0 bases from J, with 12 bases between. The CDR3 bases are TGTGCCAGCACGGAACGGGGAGTGAACACTGAAGCTTTCTTT. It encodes CASTERGVNTEAFF.

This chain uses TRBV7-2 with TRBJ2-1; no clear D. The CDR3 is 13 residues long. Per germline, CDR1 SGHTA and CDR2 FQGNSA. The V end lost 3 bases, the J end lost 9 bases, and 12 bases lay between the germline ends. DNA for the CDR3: TGTGCCAGCAGCTTCACCCCTAAGAGTGAGCAGTTCTTC. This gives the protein CASSFTPKSEQFF.

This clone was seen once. CDR3 protein: CASSHVRIQGARNEQFF. The CDR3 bases are TGTGCCAGCAGCCACGTGCGGATACAGGGGGCGCGGAATGAGCAGTTCTTC. The V gene is TRBV3-1 (or the pseudogene TRBV3-2), the J gene TRBJ2-1; 9 nucleotides match TRBD1. This CDR3 spans 17 amino acids. Trimming took 3 bases from V and 7 from J; bases not matched to a gene: 13. From germline, CDR1 is LGHDT and CDR2 YNNKEL (reference sequence).

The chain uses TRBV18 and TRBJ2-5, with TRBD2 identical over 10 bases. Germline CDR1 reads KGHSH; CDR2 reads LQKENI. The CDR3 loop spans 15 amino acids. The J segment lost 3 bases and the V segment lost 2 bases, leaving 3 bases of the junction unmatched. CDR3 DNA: TGTGCCAGCTCACCAATCAGCGGGGGGGAAGAGACCCAGTACTTC. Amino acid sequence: CASSPISGGEETQYF. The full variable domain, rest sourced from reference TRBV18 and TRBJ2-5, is NAGVMQNPRHLVRRRGQEARLRCSPMKGHSHVYWYRQLPEEGLKFMVYLQKENIIDESGMPKERFSAEFPKEGPSILRIQQVVRGDSAAYFCASSPISGGEETQYFGPGTRLLVL.

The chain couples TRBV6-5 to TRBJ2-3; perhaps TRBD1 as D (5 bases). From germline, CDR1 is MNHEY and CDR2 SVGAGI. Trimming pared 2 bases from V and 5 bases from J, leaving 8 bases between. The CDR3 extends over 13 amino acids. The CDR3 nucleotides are TGTGCCAGCAGTTACGACAGCCAAGATACGCAGTATTTT. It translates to CASSYDSQDTQYF.

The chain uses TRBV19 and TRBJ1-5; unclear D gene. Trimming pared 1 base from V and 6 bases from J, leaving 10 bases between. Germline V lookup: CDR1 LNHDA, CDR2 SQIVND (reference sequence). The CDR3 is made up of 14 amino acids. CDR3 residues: CASSIGGWPQPQHF. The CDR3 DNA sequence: TGTGCCAGTAGTATAGGAGGGTGGCCTCAGCCCCAGCATTTT.

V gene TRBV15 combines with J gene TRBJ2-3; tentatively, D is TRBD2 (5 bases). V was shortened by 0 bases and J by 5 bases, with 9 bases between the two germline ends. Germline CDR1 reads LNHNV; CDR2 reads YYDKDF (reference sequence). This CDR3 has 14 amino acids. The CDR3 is CATSRDFGEDTQYF. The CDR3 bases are TGTGCCACCAGCAGAGATTTCGGGGAAGATACGCAGTATTTT.

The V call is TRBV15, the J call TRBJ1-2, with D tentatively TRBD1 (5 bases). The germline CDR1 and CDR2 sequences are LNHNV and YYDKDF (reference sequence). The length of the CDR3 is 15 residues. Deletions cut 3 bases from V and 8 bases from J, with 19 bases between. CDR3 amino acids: CATSSRTWGSYGYTF. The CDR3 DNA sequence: TGTGCCACCAGCAGCCGGACGTGGGGCTCCTACGGCTACACCTTC.

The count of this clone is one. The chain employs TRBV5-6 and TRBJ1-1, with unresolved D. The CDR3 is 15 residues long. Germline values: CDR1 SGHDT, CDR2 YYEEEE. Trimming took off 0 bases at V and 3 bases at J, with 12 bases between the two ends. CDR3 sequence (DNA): TGTGCCAGCAGCTTGGTCTTACAGTACCACACTGAAGCTTTCTTT. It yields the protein CASSLVLQYHTEAFF.

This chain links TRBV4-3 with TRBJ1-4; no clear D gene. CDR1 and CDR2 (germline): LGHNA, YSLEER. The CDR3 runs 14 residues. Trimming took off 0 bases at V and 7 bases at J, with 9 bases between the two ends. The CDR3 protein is CASSQDPGIEKLFF. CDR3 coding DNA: TGCGCCAGCAGCCAAGATCCGGGAATTGAAAAACTGTTTTTT.

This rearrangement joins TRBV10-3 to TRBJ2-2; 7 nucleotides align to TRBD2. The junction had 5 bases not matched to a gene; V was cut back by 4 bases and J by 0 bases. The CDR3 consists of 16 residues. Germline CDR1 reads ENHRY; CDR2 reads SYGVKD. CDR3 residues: CAISVRAGSNTGELFF. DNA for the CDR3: TGTGCCATCAGTGTTCGAGCGGGGTCGAACACCGGGGAGCTGTTTTTT.